The 22 T cell receptor beta chains below all came from one sample that was sequenced in a study of shared clonotypes between healthy human individuals. CD45RO-negative, CCR7-selected cells formed the naive CD8 fraction, which excluded terminally differentiated effector memory CD45RA+ cells. Profiling relied on immunoSEQ multiplex PCR, and the TCRdb table lists in-frame clones only, not all of them. The table includes more than 550,000 clones, about 91% detected once. The material sequenced was naive CD8+ T cells sorted from blood. These TCRs come from a man younger than 45 in good health.

The J gene is TRBJ2-3, the V gene TRBV5-1; possibly TRBD1 or TRBD2 for D (6 bases each). CDR1 is SGHRS and CDR2 is YFSETQ in the germline V gene. The CDR3 length is 14 residues. Between the trimmed V and J ends, which lost 4 bases and 6 bases, there was a span of 15 bases. CDR3 in DNA: TGCGCCAGCAGCGAAGCAGGGGCGGGGGATACGCAGTATTTT. This sequence encodes CASSEAGAGDTQYF. The entire variable domain, with the rest obtained from reference TRBV5-1 and TRBJ2-3, is as follows: KAGVTQTPRYLIKTRGQQVTLSCSPISGHRSVSWYQQTPGQGLQFLFEYFSETQRNKGNFPGRFSGRQFSNSRSEMNVSTLELGDSALYLCASSEAGAGDTQYFGPGTRLTVL.

In its sample, this clone was seen once. The rearrangement links TRBV7-8 to TRBJ2-1, with TRBD2 matching 15 bases. The CDR3 is 17 residues long. Germline CDR1 is SGHVS and CDR2 is FQNEAQ. V was clipped by 1 base and J by 8 bases; unmatched bases: 6. As DNA, the CDR3 is TGTGCCAGCAGCTTAGGGACTAGCGGGAGGGCCTTCGATGAGCAGTTCTTC. It codes for CASSLGTSGRAFDEQFF.

This sequence joins TRBV6-1 and TRBJ2-3; maybe TRBD1 (6 bases). This CDR3 is 18 amino acids long. CDR1 and CDR2 (germline): MNHNS, SASEGT. With 4 bases removed from V and 4 bases from J, the gap between germline ends came to 24 bases. The CDR3 sequence: CASSALWTDGIDSDTQYF. The CDR3, as DNA: TGTGCCAGCAGTGCACTTTGGACAGACGGGATTGACTCAGATACGCAGTATTTT.

The rearrangement uses TRBV5-5 and TRBJ2-1, with D tentatively TRBD1 (6 bases). Germline CDR1 is SGHKS and CDR2 is YYEKEE (reference sequence). The V end was cut by 3 bases, the J end by 4 bases, with 14 bases between. This CDR3 region has 15 residues. In nucleotides, the CDR3 is TGTGCCAGCAGCTCCGGGACAACCACGTACAATGAGCAGTTCTTC. It codes for CASSSGTTTYNEQFF.

The CDR3 DNA follows: TGTGCCAGCAGCTTTGGACAGGGAATCTCCTACGAGCAGTACTTC. It specifies CASSFGQGISYEQYF. V usage is TRBV11-2 and J usage is TRBJ2-7; TRBD1 matches at 8 bases. The CDR3 is made up of 15 amino acids. V was pared by 3 bases and J by 0 bases, with 4 bases of the junction left unmatched. Germline V gives CDR1 SGHAT, CDR2 FQNNGV.

To note about this clone: The identical CDR3 is also encoded by other nucleotide sequences in the sample. The V call is TRBV27, the J call TRBJ2-7, with unresolved D. Looked up from germline, CDR1 is MNHEY and CDR2 is SMNVEV (reference sequence). The V end lost 3 bases, the J end lost 3 bases, and 6 bases lay between the germline ends. This CDR3 has 12 residues. The chain's CDR3 is CASSFPGYEQYF. The CDR3 nucleotides are TGTGCCAGCAGTTTCCCTGGCTACGAGCAGTACTTC.

This rearrangement joins TRBV29-1 to TRBJ2-2; 8 nucleotides agree with TRBD1. The CDR3 spans 15 residues. The ends lost 5 bases at V and 3 bases at J; junction bases unmatched: 8. Germline CDR1 is SQVTM and CDR2 is ANQGSEA. CDR3 amino acids: CSVYLTGEDTGELFF. CDR3 bases: TGCAGCGTTTACCTGACAGGGGAGGACACCGGGGAGCTGTTTTTT.

The V gene is TRBV7-9, the J gene TRBJ2-3; D is possibly TRBD1 or TRBD2 (5 bases each). Deletions cut 1 base from V and 1 base from J, with 9 bases between. This CDR3 is 15 amino acids long. Germline V gene sequence: CDR1 SEHNR, CDR2 FQNEAQ (reference sequence). CDR3 loop: CASSLVGTGTDTQYF. Here the CDR3 DNA reads TGTGCCAGCAGCTTAGTGGGGACGGGCACAGATACGCAGTATTTT.

The chain joins TRBV5-1 to TRBJ2-3, with 8 bases identical to TRBD2. This CDR3 is 16 amino acids long. V lost 1 base to trimming and J lost 5 bases; unmatched junction nucleotides: 9. Germline assignment: CDR1 SGHRS and CDR2 YFSETQ. CDR3 sequence (DNA): TGCGCCAGCAGCTTGCCCTCGCGGGAGGTTGGAGATACGCAGTATTTT. This sequence encodes CASSLPSREVGDTQYF. Variable domain in full (rest from reference TRBV5-1 and TRBJ2-3): KAGVTQTPRYLIKTRGQQVTLSCSPISGHRSVSWYQQTPGQGLQFLFEYFSETQRNKGNFPGRFSGRQFSNSRSEMNVSTLELGDSALYLCASSLPSREVGDTQYFGPGTRLTVL.

The chain is built from TRBV9 and TRBJ2-3, with D possibly TRBD2 on 6 matching bases. The length of the CDR3 is 15 residues. Trimming left V 1 base short and J 5 bases short, with 14 bases between. Germline-derived CDR1 and CDR2 are SGDLS and YYNGEE. The CDR3 loop reads CASSVWGRLEDTQYF. In DNA, the CDR3 is TGTGCCAGCAGCGTATGGGGGAGGCTGGAAGATACGCAGTATTTT.

The gene calls are TRBV21-1 and TRBJ1-5. TRBV21-1 is a recognized pseudogene. The CDR3 covers 15 residues. The chain's CDR3 is CASSKAPGGAQPQHF. CDR3 bases: TGTGCCAGCAGCAAAGCGCCCGGGGGGGCCCAGCCCCAGCATTTT.

V is TRBV13 and J is TRBJ2-1; possible D gene TRBD1, 6 bases. This CDR3 is 14 amino acids long. Deletions cut 1 base from V and 5 bases from J, with 9 bases between. Germline-derived CDR1 and CDR2 are PRHDT and FYEKMQ (reference sequence). The CDR3 reads CASSLDNRDNEQFF. In DNA, the CDR3 is TGTGCCAGCAGCTTAGATAACAGGGACAATGAGCAGTTCTTC. Complete variable domain (other parts from reference TRBV13 and TRBJ2-1): AAGVIQSPRHLIKEKRETATLKCYPIPRHDTVYWYQQGPGQDPQFLISFYEKMQSDKGSIPDRFSAQQFSDYHSELNMSSLELGDSALYFCASSLDNRDNEQFFGPGTRLTVL.

The chain joins TRBV10-3 to TRBJ2-7; 13 bases map to TRBD2. The V segment lost 7 bases and the J segment 5 bases; nucleotides outside the gene matches: 8. From germline, CDR1 is ENHRY and CDR2 SYGVKD. There are 15 residues in the CDR3. The CDR3 DNA reads TGTGCCATCACTCGGACTAGCGGGAGTATCAACGAGCAGTACTTC. It translates to CAITRTSGSINEQYF.

The sample holds one count of this clone. The J gene is TRBJ2-7, the V gene TRBV11-2; TRBD2 matches at 7 bases. The V gene end was trimmed by 4 bases and the J gene end by 3 bases; junction bases not matched to a gene: 3. The germline V gene encodes CDR1 SGHAT and CDR2 FQNNGV. CDR3 length: 13 amino acids. The CDR3 nucleotides are TGTGCCAGCAGCTCGGGACTAAACTACGAGCAGTACTTC. Residues: CASSSGLNYEQYF.

The chain uses TRBV6-1 and TRBJ2-7; TRBD1 matches 8 bases. This CDR3 is built from 15 residues. Germline V lookup: CDR1 MNHNS, CDR2 SASEGT. V dropped 2 bases and J dropped 3; count of bases not matched to a gene: 6. The CDR3 bases are TGTGCCAGCAGTGAATACAGGGGGTCCCGCTACGAGCAGTACTTC. It codes for CASSEYRGSRYEQYF.

The chain combines TRBV7-5 with TRBJ2-1; the table's D call of TRBD2 was not tested on the DNA. TRBV7-5 is assigned pseudogene status. The CDR3 length is 14 residues. The CDR3 region is CVRSLDESYDEQFF. DNA for the CDR3: TGTGTCAGAAGCTTAGACGAGTCATACGATGAGCAGTTCTTC.

The chain recombines TRBV5-1 with TRBJ1-1; TRBD1 might be the D (5 bases). Germline CDR1 reads SGHRS; CDR2 reads YFSETQ. This CDR3 comprises 15 residues. Trimming took off 5 bases at V and 2 bases at J, with 16 bases between the two ends. The CDR3 bases are TGCGCCAGCAGTTTTTCCACCGGGACCAACACTGAAGCTTTCTTT. This codes for CASSFSTGTNTEAFF. The full variable domain, with the rest looked up from reference TRBV5-1 and TRBJ1-1, is KAGVTQTPRYLIKTRGQQVTLSCSPISGHRSVSWYQQTPGQGLQFLFEYFSETQRNKGNFPGRFSGRQFSNSRSEMNVSTLELGDSALYLCASSFSTGTNTEAFFGQGTRLTVV.

The CDR3 bases are TGTGCCAGCAGCCCCAGCGGACAGAAATTGAACACTGAAGCTTTCTTT. Protein sequence: CASSPSGQKLNTEAFF. This chain uses TRBV7-9 with TRBJ1-1, with D perhaps TRBD1 (6 bases). The CDR3 spans 16 residues. CDR1 is SEHNR, CDR2 FQNEAQ, per germline (reference sequence). V dropped 5 bases and J dropped 0 bases, with 16 bases sitting between them.

The chain recombines TRBV13 with TRBJ2-7; no definite D call. The CDR3 runs to 14 residues. Trimming removed 6 bases from V and 2 bases from J, with 14 bases in between. CDR1 PRHDT and CDR2 FYEKMQ come from the germline V gene (reference sequence). The CDR3 DNA reads as TGTGCCAGCAGTCCCGGTTATGGGGCCTACGAGCAGTACTTC. Translation: CASSPGYGAYEQYF.

The chain has TRBV27 and TRBJ2-3, with D uncertain. Trimming cost V 3 bases and J 3 bases, with 7 bases left between them. Germline CDR1 reads MNHEY; CDR2 reads SMNVEV (reference sequence). This CDR3 region has 13 residues. The CDR3 protein is CASSLRKTDTQYF. The CDR3 DNA is TGTGCCAGCAGTTTGAGGAAGACAGATACGCAGTATTTT.

This clone showed up just once. The chain combines TRBV19 with TRBJ1-1, with a weak D call TRBD1 (5 bases). The germline V gene has CDR1 LNHDA and CDR2 SQIVND (reference sequence). CDR3 length: 15 amino acids. V was trimmed by 1 base and J by 0 bases, leaving 9 bases between them. CDR3 bases: TGTGCCAGTAGTATAGCGGGGGGGATGAACACTGAAGCTTTCTTT. The encoded protein is CASSIAGGMNTEAFF.

This clone occurred a few times. CDR3 DNA sequence: TGCGCCAGCAGCCAAGAACACGTCCTCCTCTATGAGCAGTTCTTC. Translated: CASSQEHVLLYEQFF. The chain has TRBV4-3 and TRBJ2-1; D remains ambiguous. The CDR3 spans 15 residues. Trimming pared 0 bases from V and 8 bases from J, leaving 14 bases between. The germline gives CDR1 LGHNA, CDR2 YSLEER.